The source of this T cell receptor (beta chain) is a study of cytomegalovirus exposure and HLA in healthy donors. Study-level information: There were 90 million to 140 million unique TCR beta sequences, drawn from 180 million or so T cells, in an earlier analysis. Study-level points and caveats: It emerged from a later analysis that several of the most significant clusters appeared to be linked to common viral pathogens. TCR beta V segments were, for the most part, productive about 87% or about 30% of the time in an earlier analysis. In a later analysis, at a false discovery rate of 0.05, roughly 17,000 TCR beta sequences were associated with HLA alleles.

Remarks on this clone: Its antigen is undetermined.

CDR1 and CDR2 (germline): MNHEY, SVGAGI. The CDR3 has 14 residues. Trimming shortened V by 2 bases and J by 4 bases, and 12 bases separated the two germline ends. The PCR employed 60 Vbeta primers together with 13 Jbeta primers. Data came from immunoSEQ multiplex PCR; TCRdb stores just in-frame clones and leaves some out. Of over 150,000 clones listed, 65% to 80% are singletons. V is TRBV6-5 and J is TRBJ2-7; D call uncertain. The TCR comes from a woman between 35 and 50 years old in good health and CMV-seropositive. The sample consisted of PBMCs. Written as DNA, the CDR3 is TGTGCCAGCAGTTACCTAAACTCTAGGTACGAGCAGTACTTC. It specifies CASSYLNSRYEQYF.